This TCR beta chain was retrieved from a study of cytomegalovirus exposure and HLA in healthy donors. Whole-study context: From HLA-typed donors, an early data release held some 91 million unique TCRs.

With 60 Vbeta and 13 Jbeta primers, the PCR was carried out. Clones were read by immunoSEQ multiplex PCR, and TCRdb kept only the in-frame ones, dropping some. The sample includes approximately 150,000 clones, around 81% of them seen just once. CDR3 length: 16 residues. Germline-derived CDR1 and CDR2 are LNHNV and YYDKDF (reference sequence). Trimming removed 4 bases at V and 1 base at J, with 14 bases between. Regarding donors, all were healthy bone marrow donors. This clone occurred once. The sequence came from a young woman in good health and CMV-seropositive. This chain joins TRBV15 and TRBJ2-4; weak D call: TRBD1 (6 bases). The sample comprised PBMCs. CDR3 protein: CATSIRGSGAKNIQYF. CDR3 DNA sequence: TGTGCCACCAGCATCAGGGGTTCGGGGGCCAAAAACATTCAGTACTTC.